These 32 T cell receptor beta chains share one sample of origin, sequenced in a study of T cells in Graves' hyperthyroidism and ophthalmopathy. The CDR3 regions of TCR beta were amplified from RNA transcripts. First-round RT-PCR targeting the TCR CDR3 was performed with the HTBI primer set. MiXCR, run by TCRdb on the multiplex PCR reads, gives a single entry per CDR3 protein. Of under 350,000 distinct CDR3 sequences listed, 10% to 15% are singletons. The sample consisted of blood. These receptors were obtained from a woman in her 30s with Graves' hyperthyroidism that later progressed to Graves' ophthalmopathy.

The chain uses TRBV6-1 and TRBJ2-1; D call uncertain. CDR1 and CDR2 from the germline V gene are MNHNS and SASEGT. The CDR3 is 14 amino acids. V lost 4 bases and J lost 3, with 10 bases in between. CDR3 coding DNA: TGTGCCAGCAGTGCCCAGCAGAGCTACAATGAGCAGTTCTTC. Translating gives CASSAQQSYNEQFF.

This clonotype was counted many times. V is TRBV18 and J is TRBJ2-7; TRBD1 matches 7 bases. In germline, CDR1 is KGHSH, CDR2 LQKENI. J was trimmed by 6 bases and V by 3 bases; bases with no gene match: 11. The CDR3 contains 15 residues. The CDR3 region is CASSPPAGGVREQYF. CDR3 nucleotide sequence: TGTGCCAGCTCACCCCCGGCAGGGGGTGTGCGCGAGCAGTACTTC.

This clonotype was seen ten or more times. CDR3 DNA sequence: TGTGCCAGCAGTCAGACTAGCGGGAGGGCCGCACTTAAATACAATGAGCAGTTCTTC. Translation gives CASSQTSGRAALKYNEQFF. This chain connects TRBV6-2 or TRBV6-3 to TRBJ2-1; 14 nucleotides align to TRBD2. The V gene end was trimmed by 5 bases and the J gene end by 4 bases; junction bases not matched to a gene: 13. There are 19 residues in the CDR3. Germline-derived CDR1 and CDR2 are MNHEY and SVGEGT.

This clonotype was observed many times. The V call is TRBV27, the J call TRBJ2-6; 8 bases map to TRBD1. CDR1 is MNHEY, CDR2 SMNVEV, per germline (reference sequence). V lost 6 bases to trimming and J lost 2 bases; unmatched junction nucleotides: 6. This CDR3 is built from 16 residues. CDR3 region: CASSRETGAGANVLTF. Here the CDR3 DNA reads TGTGCCAGCAGCCGAGAGACAGGGGCTGGGGCCAACGTCCTGACTTTC.

The chain combines TRBV19 with TRBJ1-1; D gene unclear. The CDR3 totals 13 residues. V lost 8 bases and J lost 0, with 10 bases in between. Germline CDR1 and CDR2: LNHDA and SQIVND (reference sequence). This CDR3 is CASQSPLNTEAFF. CDR3 sequence (DNA): TGTGCCAGTCAGTCACCCTTGAACACTGAAGCTTTCTTT.

There are many counts of this clonotype. V gene TRBV7-2 combines with J gene TRBJ2-1; D is perhaps TRBD2 (7 bases). This CDR3 is 15 amino acids long. Germline assignment: CDR1 SGHTA and CDR2 FQGNSA. Trimming took off 6 bases at V and 8 bases at J, with 20 bases between the two ends. CDR3 coding DNA: TGTGCCAGCAGACCTGGACTAGTGGGGGGCGATGAGCAGTTCTTC. Its protein is CASRPGLVGGDEQFF.

This clonotype was detected many times. The chain uses TRBV3-1 and TRBJ2-6; a possible D gene is TRBD2 (6 bases). The CDR3 consists of 13 residues. The V gene lost 8 bases and the J gene lost 2 bases, with 7 bases spanning the gap. The germline V gene encodes CDR1 LGHDT and CDR2 YNNKEL (reference sequence). This chain's CDR3 is CASGGAGANVLTF. CDR3 nucleotides: TGTGCCAGCGGCGGGGCTGGGGCCAACGTCCTGACTTTC.

This clonotype was found many times. This chain links TRBV20-1 with TRBJ2-1; 9 nucleotides align to TRBD2. CDR3 length equals 14 residues. Looked up from germline, CDR1 is DFQATT and CDR2 is SNEGSKA (reference sequence). V was clipped by 3 bases and J by 9 bases; unmatched bases: 9. The CDR3 bases are TGCAGTGCTAGGAAACTAGCGGGTTTCGGTGAGCAGTTCTTC. It encodes CSARKLAGFGEQFF.

At least ten counts were recorded for this clonotype. The rearrangement joins TRBV2 to TRBJ2-5; D is perhaps TRBD2 (5 bases). This CDR3 spans 17 amino acids. Germline CDR1 is SNHLY and CDR2 is FYNNEI. V lost 7 bases and J lost 2, with 23 bases in between. The CDR3 DNA is TGTGCCAGCAAACTATTCGTCTTGCGGGCTCCACAAGAGACCCAGTACTTC. Translating gives CASKLFVLRAPQETQYF. The entire variable domain, with the rest obtained from reference TRBV2 and TRBJ2-5, is as follows: EPEVTQTPSHQVTQMGQEVILRCVPISNHLYFYWYRQILGQKVEFLVSFYNNEISEKSEIFDDQFSVERPDGSNFTLKIRSTKLEDSAMYFCASKLFVLRAPQETQYFGPGTRLLVL.

The chain links TRBV20-1 to TRBJ1-4; no definite D call. V shed 3 bases and J shed 4 bases, with 6 bases lying between them. Germline V gene sequence: CDR1 DFQATT, CDR2 SNEGSKA (reference sequence). The CDR3 spans 12 residues. The CDR3 sequence is CSARRVNEKLFF. CDR3 coding DNA: TGCAGTGCTAGGAGGGTTAATGAAAAACTGTTTTTT.

This clonotype was counted many times. This chain uses TRBV20-1 with TRBJ2-3, with D possibly matching TRBD1 (5 bases). Germline CDR1 and CDR2: DFQATT and SNEGSKA (reference sequence). V was trimmed by 0 bases and J by 2 bases, leaving 15 bases between them. This CDR3 is 16 amino acids long. The CDR3 loop reads CSARDRTGRHTDTQYF. The CDR3 nucleotides are TGCAGTGCTAGAGATCGAACAGGCCGTCACACAGATACGCAGTATTTT.

This clonotype showed up many times. The chain recombines TRBV20-1 with TRBJ2-7, with 8 bases that match TRBD2. CDR3 length: 12 residues. V shed 4 bases, J shed 5 bases, and the junction held 4 bases outside the gene matches. Looked up from germline, CDR1 is DFQATT and CDR2 is SNEGSKA (reference sequence). CDR3 nucleotides: TGCAGTGCTAAGGGGACTAGAGACGAGCAGTACTTC. Protein sequence: CSAKGTRDEQYF.

This clonotype was recorded at least ten times. CDR3 protein: CASVPDDRTGETYEQYF. DNA of the CDR3: TGTGCCAGCGTCCCCGACGACAGGACAGGGGAAACCTACGAGCAGTACTTC. The chain combines TRBV27 with TRBJ2-7; 9 positions agree with TRBD1. CDR1 and CDR2 from the germline V gene are MNHEY and SMNVEV (reference sequence). Germline trimming cut 8 bases from V and 2 bases from J; bases unmatched to any gene: 16. There are 17 residues in the CDR3.

This rearrangement joins TRBV11-1 to TRBJ2-3, with TRBD2 identical over 10 bases. This CDR3 is built from 17 residues. CDR1 SGHAT and CDR2 FQDESV come from the germline V gene (reference sequence). V lost 2 bases, J lost 6 bases, and 11 bases stayed unmatched. For the CDR3, the DNA is TGTGCCAGCAGCTTAAATATGGCTAGCGGGAGTTTTGATACGCAGTATTTT. It encodes CASSLNMASGSFDTQYF.

This clonotype was seen a handful of times. This sequence joins TRBV15 and TRBJ2-3, with 7 bases identical to TRBD1. Germline lookup yields CDR1 LNHNV and CDR2 YYDKDF (reference sequence). Losses at the gene ends were 1 base for V and 5 bases for J; bases not matched to a gene: 6. The CDR3 runs 15 residues. This CDR3 reads CATSRVSGGIDTQYF. CDR3 DNA: TGTGCCACCAGCAGAGTTTCAGGGGGTATAGATACGCAGTATTTT.

This clonotype was seen repeatedly, ten times or more. The V call is TRBV28, the J call TRBJ1-5; possibly TRBD1 for D (6 bases). CDR3 size: 16 residues. Trimming cost V 2 bases and J 3 bases, with 14 bases left between them. Germline V lookup: CDR1 MDHEN, CDR2 SYDVKM. CDR3 residues: CASSLGYRDDNQPQHF. The CDR3, as DNA: TGTGCCAGCAGTTTAGGGTACAGGGACGACAATCAGCCCCAGCATTTT.

In this sample, this clonotype turned up a few times. One end of the junction is discordant with germline, which a read error may explain. The chain is built from TRBV15 and TRBJ2-5, with D unresolved. Germline lookup yields CDR1 LNHNV and CDR2 YYDKDF (reference sequence). This CDR3 is built from 13 residues. In nucleotides, the CDR3 is TGTGCCACCAGCAGAGAGGACCAGGAGACCCAGTACTTC. Translated: CATSREDQETQYF.

This clonotype appeared many times. The gene calls are TRBV27 and TRBJ1-5; TRBD1 aligns across 10 bases. J gave up 6 bases and V 4 bases, and 9 bases lay outside the gene matches. The CDR3 spans 16 residues. Germline V CDR1 and CDR2: MNHEY, SMNVEV (reference sequence). DNA of the CDR3: TGTGCCAGCAGTTCATGGACAGGGGGGTCAGTTCAGCCCCAGCATTTT. Its translation is CASSSWTGGSVQPQHF.

The rearrangement uses TRBV20-1 and TRBJ2-7; 7 bases are a match to TRBD1. CDR1 DFQATT and CDR2 SNEGSKA come from the germline V gene (reference sequence). The CDR3 totals 16 residues. V lost 4 bases and J lost 3; bases outside the gene matches: 15. This CDR3 is CSATATTGTAIYEQYF. Written as DNA, the CDR3 is TGCAGTGCTACCGCTACGACCGGGACAGCTATCTACGAGCAGTACTTC.

This chain uses TRBV7-9 with TRBJ1-2, with 10 bases matching TRBD1. After removal of 4 bases from V and 3 bases from J, the junction contained 8 bases not matched to a gene. This CDR3 has 16 amino acids. The germline gives CDR1 SEHNR, CDR2 FQNEAQ (reference sequence). This CDR3 is CASSYDRDRGDYGYTF. The CDR3 bases are TGTGCCAGCAGCTATGACCGGGACAGGGGAGACTATGGCTACACCTTC. Variable domain in full (rest from reference TRBV7-9 and TRBJ1-2): DTGVSQNPRHKITKRGQNVTFRCDPISEHNRLYWYRQTLGQGPEFLTYFQNEAQLEKSRLLSDRFSAERPKGSFSTLEIQRTEQGDSAMYLCASSYDRDRGDYGYTFGSGTRLTVV.

This clonotype appeared a few times. This CDR3 reads CASSLLVTEQFF. CDR3 DNA: TGTGCCAGCAGTTTGCTAGTAACTGAGCAGTTCTTC. V and J are TRBV12-3 or TRBV12-4 and TRBJ2-1, with D uncertain. Trimming removed 3 bases from V and 9 bases from J, with 9 bases in between. This CDR3 contains 12 residues.

This clonotype was counted many times. The chain recombines TRBV6-2 or TRBV6-3 with TRBJ2-2, with 8 positions matching TRBD2. CDR3 size: 15 residues. Germline V CDR1 and CDR2: MNHEY, SVGEGT. Unmatched junction bases numbered 9, after V lost 5 bases and J lost 7 bases. The CDR3 sequence is CASSAPAGVSGELFF. In DNA, the CDR3 is TGTGCCAGCAGTGCCCCAGCGGGAGTAAGCGGGGAGCTGTTTTTT.

This clonotype was found many times. V gene TRBV7-2 combines with J gene TRBJ2-1, with 11 nucleotides matching TRBD2. The germline CDR1 and CDR2 sequences are SGHTA and FQGNSA. The ends lost 5 bases at V and 7 bases at J; junction bases unmatched: 10. This CDR3 region has 16 residues. This CDR3 is CASSTRSGRASNEQFF. Written as DNA, the CDR3 is TGTGCCAGCAGCACCCGTAGCGGGAGGGCGTCGAATGAGCAGTTCTTC.

At least ten counts were recorded for this clonotype. This chain joins TRBV28 and TRBJ2-1, with 7 bases lining up with TRBD1. From germline, CDR1 is MDHEN and CDR2 SYDVKM. The CDR3 runs 13 residues. With V trimmed by 7 bases and J by 6 bases, 6 bases remained unmatched. For the CDR3, the DNA is TGTGCCAGCACCCGACAGGGCCGCAATGAGCAGTTCTTC. Translating it yields CASTRQGRNEQFF.

This clonotype was picked up many times. The chain is built from TRBV6-1 and TRBJ1-6; 7 nucleotides match TRBD1. V lost 6 bases, J lost 2 bases, and 7 bases stayed unmatched. Per the germline V gene, CDR1 is MNHNS and CDR2 is SASEGT. The CDR3 covers 16 residues. The CDR3 here is CASRTGTEAYNSPLHF. In nucleotides, the CDR3 is TGTGCCAGCAGAACCGGGACAGAAGCCTATAATTCACCCCTCCACTTT.

Ten or more counts support this clonotype. This chain uses TRBV28 with TRBJ2-7; 13 bases are shared with TRBD2. Looked up from germline, CDR1 is MDHEN and CDR2 is SYDVKM. With 5 bases clipped from V and 3 bases from J, the junction kept 4 bases outside the gene matches. This CDR3 is built from 15 residues. The CDR3 reads CASSGTSGTIYEQYF. DNA of the CDR3: TGTGCCAGCAGTGGGACTAGCGGGACTATCTACGAGCAGTACTTC.

The chain recombines TRBV20-1 with TRBJ1-3; 7 positions agree with TRBD1. With 3 bases clipped from V and 0 bases from J, the junction kept 8 bases outside the gene matches. The CDR3 is made up of 16 amino acids. CDR1 DFQATT and CDR2 SNEGSKA come from the germline V gene (reference sequence). The CDR3 bases are TGCAGTGCTAGTGGGGGGACAGCGATCTCTGGAAACACCATATATTTT. It translates to CSASGGTAISGNTIYF.

V gene TRBV6-1 combines with J gene TRBJ1-5, with a tentative D call TRBD1 (5 bases). The length of the CDR3 is 15 residues. Germline CDR1 and CDR2: MNHNS and SASEGT. Trimming left V 1 base short and J 4 bases short, with 11 bases between. The CDR3: CASSEGVTGNQPQHF. In DNA, the CDR3 is TGTGCCAGCAGTGAAGGAGTAACAGGTAATCAGCCCCAGCATTTT.

This clonotype was seen repeatedly, ten times or more. V is TRBV6-2 or TRBV6-3 and J is TRBJ2-7; TRBD2 agrees at 8 bases. The germline V gene encodes CDR1 MNHEY and CDR2 SVGEGT. V was clipped by 5 bases and J by 3 bases; unmatched bases: 12. The CDR3 loop spans 16 amino acids. CDR3 loop: CASSNPSGGRRYEQYF. CDR3 bases: TGTGCCAGCAGTAACCCTTCGGGCGGGAGGCGCTACGAGCAGTACTTC.

The sample holds a few counts of this clonotype. The chain combines TRBV20-1 with TRBJ2-4, with TRBD2 matching over 16 bases. V shed 6 bases and J 7 bases; nucleotides not matched to a gene: 6. Per germline, CDR1 DFQATT and CDR2 SNEGSKA (reference sequence). The CDR3 totals 15 residues. CDR3 loop: CSAQGLAGGGNIQYF. CDR3 nucleotide sequence: TGCAGTGCCCAGGGACTAGCGGGAGGGGGGAACATTCAGTACTTC.

This clonotype was observed many times. This sequence joins TRBV28 and TRBJ2-1, with TRBD1 matching over 8 bases. The CDR3 consists of 12 residues. Germline values: CDR1 MDHEN, CDR2 SYDVKM. Trimming at V came to 3 bases and at J to 14 bases, leaving 6 bases not matched to a gene. CDR3 bases: TGTGCCAGCAGTTTGCCTTACAGGGGGAAGTTCTTC. Amino acids: CASSLPYRGKFF.

At least ten counts were recorded for this clonotype. The CDR3 loop is CASSPPAGVMDTQYF. The CDR3 DNA is TGTGCCAGCAGTCCCCCGGCGGGAGTAATGGATACGCAGTATTTT. The rearrangement links TRBV6-1 to TRBJ2-3, with 7 bases aligning to TRBD2. This CDR3 is built from 15 residues. The ends lost 5 bases at V and 6 bases at J; junction bases unmatched: 11. Germline-derived CDR1 and CDR2 are MNHNS and SASEGT.